Listed below are T cell receptor beta chains from one sample, sequenced in a study of OX40 agonist ivuxolimab in advanced cancers. TCRdb keeps only in-frame clones here, not all; method: immunoSEQ multiplex PCR. The sample records around 47,000 clones, around 85% being singletons. The material was CD4+ or CD8+ T cells sorted from blood, obtained in a trial of the OX40 agonist ivuxolimab. These receptors originate from an adult with an advanced solid tumor such as melanoma, head and neck, liver or kidney cancer. Each CDR3 is given with its conserved first and last residue. D genes are given only for firm matches. The size field is filled for only some rows; it gives once, few, many or a size class.

V gene	D gene	clone size	J gene	CDR3 protein	CDR3 DNA
TRBV2	.	once	TRBJ1-1	CASSDKFVGNTEAFF	TGTGCCAGCAGTGATAAATTTGTGGGGAACACTGAAGCTTTCTTT
TRBV7-9	.	.	TRBJ1-1	CASSVGTPEAFF	TGTGCCAGCAGCGTTGGAACCCCTGAAGCTTTCTTT
TRBV25-1	.	.	TRBJ1-1	CASSDWANTEAFF	TGTGCCAGCAGTGATTGGGCGAACACTGAAGCTTTCTTT
TRBV4-1	.	.	TRBJ2-7	CASSQVKRGDYEQYF	TGCGCCAGCAGCCAAGTCAAAAGGGGGGACTACGAGCAGTACTTC
TRBV9	.	.	TRBJ2-5	CASSVVPGEETQYF	TGTGCCAGCAGCGTAGTTCCTGGGGAAGAGACCCAGTACTTC
TRBV13	TRBD1	.	TRBJ2-7	CASSWGQGSSYEQYF	TGTGCCAGCAGCTGGGGACAGGGGAGCTCCTACGAGCAGTACTTC
TRBV30	TRBD1	.	TRBJ2-7	CAWSTLSPGQGLYEQYF	TGTGCCTGGAGTACCCTATCGCCGGGACAGGGGTTATACGAGCAGTACTTC
TRBV6-5	.	.	TRBJ2-7	CASSSHGTTYEQYF	TGTGCCAGCAGTTCCCATGGTACGACTTACGAGCAGTACTTC
TRBV12-5	TRBD2	.	TRBJ2-3	CASASTSGEDTQYF	TGTGCTAGTGCCTCGACTAGCGGGGAAGATACGCAGTATTTT
TRBV21-1	.	once	TRBJ2-1	CASSTHPRLAGGSSYNEQFF	TGTGCCAGCAGCACTCACCCCAGACTAGCGGGGGGGAGCTCCTACAATGAGCAGTTCTTC
TRBV14	TRBD1	.	TRBJ2-2	CASSWTGLPNTGELFF	TGTGCCAGCAGCTGGACAGGCTTACCGAACACCGGGGAGCTGTTTTTT
TRBV29-1	TRBD2	.	TRBJ2-1	CSVRLAGWDEQFF	TGCAGCGTAAGACTAGCGGGGTGGGATGAGCAGTTCTTC
TRBV29-1	TRBD1	.	TRBJ2-7	CSVTDRVSYEQYF	TGCAGCGTGACGGACAGGGTCTCCTACGAGCAGTACTTC
TRBV11-2	.	.	TRBJ2-5	CASSLQPQGGWETQYF	TGTGCCAGCAGCTTGCAACCACAGGGAGGTTGGGAGACCCAGTACTTC
TRBV7-2	.	.	TRBJ2-7	CASSPILGSYEQYF	TGTGCCAGCAGCCCGATCTTGGGCTCCTACGAGCAGTACTTC
TRBV4-1	.	.	TRBJ1-2	CASSQEWAGLGGYTF	TGCGCCAGCAGCCAAGAGTGGGCCGGGTTAGGTGGCTACACCTTC
TRBV14	TRBD1	.	TRBJ2-2	CASSQLQGANTGELFF	TGTGCCAGCAGCCAGCTACAGGGGGCGAACACCGGGGAGCTGTTTTTT
TRBV19	TRBD2	.	TRBJ2-1	CASSERLAGYNEQFF	TGTGCCAGTAGTGAGAGACTAGCGGGGTACAATGAGCAGTTCTTC
TRBV5-1	.	.	TRBJ2-7	CASRGGESWEYF	TGCGCCAGCAGGGGAGGAGAATCGTGGGAGTACTTC
TRBV30	.	once	TRBJ1-3	CAWSVGPSSGNTIYF	TGTGCCTGGAGTGTAGGCCCCAGCTCTGGAAACACCATATATTTT
TRBV9	TRBD2	.	TRBJ2-1	CASSVWPSGTLSYNEQFF	TGTGCCAGCAGCGTATGGCCTAGCGGCACCCTTTCTTACAATGAGCAGTTCTTC
TRBV4-1	.	.	TRBJ2-5	CASSPSGTSQETQYF	TGCGCCAGCAGCCCCTCCGGTACCTCCCAAGAGACCCAGTACTTC
TRBV5-1	.	.	TRBJ1-4	CASSADGRVVHNEKLFF	TGCGCCAGCAGCGCGGACGGCAGGGTAGTACATAATGAAAAACTGTTTTTT
TRBV25-1	.	.	TRBJ2-7	CASSERSVGAYEQYF	TGTGCCAGCAGTGAACGTTCCGTGGGTGCCTACGAGCAGTACTTC
TRBV5-4	.	.	TRBJ1-4	CASSFRGAGEKLFF	TGTGCCAGCAGCTTTCGGGGGGCTGGAGAAAAACTGTTTTTT
TRBV7-8	TRBD1	.	TRBJ1-2	CASSGGTGGKDGYTF	TGTGCCAGCAGCGGAGGGACAGGGGGCAAGGATGGCTACACCTTC
TRBV19	TRBD1	.	TRBJ2-1	CASSIVPQGAIYNEQFF	TGTGCCAGTAGTATAGTTCCCCAGGGGGCGATCTACAATGAGCAGTTCTTC
TRBV4-1	.	.	TRBJ1-1	CASSQESGVGTEAFF	TGCGCCAGCAGCCAAGAGTCAGGGGTCGGGACTGAAGCTTTCTTT
TRBV19	TRBD1	once	TRBJ1-2	CASSLPTGTGNGYTF	TGTGCCAGTAGTTTACCCACCGGGACAGGGAATGGCTACACCTTC
TRBV14	TRBD2	.	TRBJ2-1	CASSQFRTSGTSYNEQFF	TGTGCCAGCAGCCAGTTTAGGACTAGCGGGACTTCCTACAATGAGCAGTTCTTC
TRBV4-1	TRBD1	.	TRBJ1-2	CASSQGQGSYGYTF	TGCGCCAGCAGCCAAGGACAGGGCTCCTATGGCTACACCTTC
TRBV4-1	.	.	TRBJ2-2	CASSQDSRTGELFF	TGCGCCAGCAGCCAAGATAGTCGGACCGGGGAGCTGTTTTTT
TRBV6-5	TRBD2	.	TRBJ2-2	CASSPTSGGPGELFF	TGTGCCAGCAGCCCCACTAGCGGGGGCCCCGGGGAGCTGTTTTTT
TRBV6-1	.	.	TRBJ1-3	CASSEWGPGSGNTIYF	TGTGCCAGCAGTGAATGGGGTCCCGGCTCTGGAAACACCATATATTTT
TRBV5-6	TRBD2	.	TRBJ2-1	CASSLMLAGGLSEQFF	TGTGCCAGCAGCTTGATGCTAGCGGGGGGTCTGAGTGAGCAGTTCTTC
TRBV6-5	TRBD2	once	TRBJ2-1	CASRPSGGAYNEQFF	TGTGCCAGCAGACCGAGCGGGGGGGCCTACAATGAGCAGTTCTTC
TRBV7-9	TRBD1	.	TRBJ2-1	CATDRENYNEQFF	TGTGCCACGGACAGGGAAAACTACAATGAGCAGTTCTTC
TRBV4-2	.	.	TRBJ1-6	CASSQDQADHNSPLHF	TGTGCCAGCAGCCAAGATCAGGCAGACCATAATTCACCCCTCCACTTT
TRBV4-1	TRBD1	.	TRBJ1-5	CASSQGQGQPQHF	TGCGCCAGCAGCCAAGGACAGGGCCAGCCCCAGCATTTT
TRBV9	TRBD1	.	TRBJ2-7	CASSAGDRLSYEQYF	TGTGCCAGCAGCGCCGGGGACAGATTATCCTACGAGCAGTACTTC
TRBV7-2	TRBD2	.	TRBJ2-1	CASSLLLAGDHNEQFF	TGTGCCAGCAGTCTTCTACTAGCGGGGGATCACAATGAGCAGTTCTTC
TRBV6-6	TRBD1	.	TRBJ1-2	CASSPDRDWHGYTF	TGTGCCAGCAGTCCGGACAGGGATTGGCATGGCTACACCTTC
TRBV6-6	TRBD2	.	TRBJ2-1	CASGAGFNNEQFF	TGTGCCAGCGGAGCGGGGTTCAACAATGAGCAGTTCTTC
TRBV25-1	.	.	TRBJ1-5	CASSEGSQPQHF	TGTGCCAGCAGTGAAGGCAGTCAGCCCCAGCATTTT
TRBV5-4	.	.	TRBJ1-1	CASSSEGGEAFF	TGTGCCAGCAGCTCGGAGGGGGGCGAAGCTTTCTTT
TRBV4-1	.	few	TRBJ1-5	CASKGQPQHF	TGCGCCAGCAAGGGTCAGCCCCAGCATTTT